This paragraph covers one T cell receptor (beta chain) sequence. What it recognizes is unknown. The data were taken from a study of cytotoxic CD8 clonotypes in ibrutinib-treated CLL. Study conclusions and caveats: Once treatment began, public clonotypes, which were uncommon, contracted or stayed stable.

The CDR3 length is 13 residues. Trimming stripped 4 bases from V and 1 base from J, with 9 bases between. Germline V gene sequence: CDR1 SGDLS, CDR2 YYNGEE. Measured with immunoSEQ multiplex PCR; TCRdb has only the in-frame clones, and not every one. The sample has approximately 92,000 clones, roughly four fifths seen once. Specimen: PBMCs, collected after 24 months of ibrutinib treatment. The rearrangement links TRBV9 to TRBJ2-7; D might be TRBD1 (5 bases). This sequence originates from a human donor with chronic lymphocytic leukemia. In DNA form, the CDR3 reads TGTGCCAGCAGCAATGCAGGGTCCTACGAGCAGTACTTC. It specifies CASSNAGSYEQYF.